This TCR beta chain is from a study of OX40 agonist ivuxolimab in advanced cancers. The wider study: With a range of roughly 20 to 80, age averaged about 58 years, and about 82% were male. Three patients, one with hepatocellular carcinoma and two with cutaneous melanoma, responded partially.

Notes on this clone: What it recognizes is unknown.

Produced via immunoSEQ multiplex PCR; TCRdb's table is partial and in-frame only. The sample carries under 45,000 clones, roughly 77% recorded once. Germline V gene data show CDR1 as SGDLS and CDR2 as YYNGEE. V was cut by 3 bases and J by 1 base, with 8 bases left in between. CDR3 size: 13 residues. Findings and caveats of the study: Certain nonresponders likewise exhibited a low normalized T-cell clonal expansion.

The sequenced sample was CD4+ or CD8+ T cells sorted from blood, obtained in a trial of the OX40 agonist ivuxolimab. The gene calls are TRBV9 and TRBJ2-7, with D unclear. The sequence came from an adult with an advanced solid tumor such as melanoma, head and neck, liver or kidney cancer. The CDR3 nucleotides are TGTGCCAGCAGCGCTGCTCAGTCCTACGAGCAGTACTTC. Amino acids: CASSAAQSYEQYF. The entire variable domain, with the rest obtained from reference TRBV9 and TRBJ2-7, is as follows: DSGVTQTPKHLITATGQRVTLRCSPRSGDLSVYWYQQSLDQGLQFLIQYYNGEERAKGNILERFSAQQFPDLHSELNLSSLELGDSALYFCASSAAQSYEQYFGPGTRLTVT.